These 9 T cell receptor beta chains originate from one sample sequenced in a study of cytomegalovirus exposure and HLA in healthy donors. The PCR made use of 60 Vbeta and 13 Jbeta primers. The repertoire was sequenced with immunoSEQ multiplex PCR; TCRdb's copy has only in-frame clones and lacks some. This sample has around 150,000 clones, with approximately 84% found just once. The sample consisted of PBMCs. These receptors all stem from a man younger than 40 in good health and CMV-seropositive.

The chain has TRBV6-1 and TRBJ2-3; the match to TRBD1 covers 7 bases. Trimming removed 3 bases from V and 3 bases from J; junction bases left unmatched: 3. The germline V gene has CDR1 MNHNS and CDR2 SASEGT. CDR3 length: 14 residues. CDR3 nucleotide sequence: TGTGCCAGCAGTGACAGGGGGTTAACAGATACGCAGTATTTT. It codes for CASSDRGLTDTQYF.

The rearrangement joins TRBV5-1 to TRBJ2-7, with a tentative D call TRBD1 (5 bases). The ends were cut back, 1 base at V and 4 bases at J, with 6 bases in the middle. Germline V CDR1 and CDR2: SGHRS, YFSETQ. The CDR3 has 12 residues. CDR3 DNA: TGCGCCAGCAGCTTGAGGGGATACGAGCAGTACTTC. Its protein product is CASSLRGYEQYF.

This clone was seen a single time. The chain joins TRBV19 to TRBJ1-2; a weak D match, TRBD1 (6 bases). This CDR3 has 13 amino acids. With 10 bases removed from V and 0 bases from J, the gap between germline ends came to 12 bases. Looked up from germline, CDR1 is LNHDA and CDR2 is SQIVND (reference sequence). The CDR3 here is CATRGLSNYGYTF. The CDR3 DNA follows: TGTGCCACCAGGGGCCTATCTAACTATGGCTACACCTTC.

This sequence joins TRBV9 and TRBJ2-3, with D perhaps TRBD2 (6 bases). Germline V gives CDR1 SGDLS, CDR2 YYNGEE. V lost 2 bases and J 0 bases, leaving 10 bases between the germline ends. The CDR3 contains 15 residues. The chain's CDR3 is CASSVREFSTDTQYF. The CDR3 DNA sequence: TGTGCCAGCAGCGTTCGGGAGTTTAGCACAGATACGCAGTATTTT. Together with reference TRBV9 and TRBJ2-3, the CDR3 gives the full variable domain: DSGVTQTPKHLITATGQRVTLRCSPRSGDLSVYWYQQSLDQGLQFLIQYYNGEERAKGNILERFSAQQFPDLHSELNLSSLELGDSALYFCASSVREFSTDTQYFGPGTRLTVL.

The DNA of the CDR3 is TGTGCCAGCAGCGTAGTCAGTAGCGGAAACACCATATATTTT. As protein: CASSVVSSGNTIYF. The chain joins TRBV9 to TRBJ1-3; D not certain. V was shortened by 0 bases and J by 4 bases, with 8 bases between the two germline ends. There are 14 residues in the CDR3. The germline CDR1 and CDR2 sequences are SGDLS and YYNGEE.

The V gene is TRBV11-3, the J gene TRBJ2-1, with 8 bases aligning to TRBD1. V dropped 5 bases and J dropped 2; count of bases not matched to a gene: 5. The V gene's germline CDR1 is SGHNT and CDR2 YENEEA. This CDR3 spans 15 amino acids. CDR3 in amino acids: CASSLAQGAYNEQFF. The CDR3 DNA follows: TGTGCCAGCAGCCTAGCACAGGGGGCCTACAATGAGCAGTTCTTC.

V gene TRBV21-1 combines with J gene TRBJ2-7; TRBD1 is the table's D call, not checked against the DNA. TRBV21-1 is marked as a pseudogene. This CDR3 spans 15 amino acids. The CDR3 protein is CASSKFTVNSYEQYF. In DNA form, the CDR3 reads TGTGCCAGCAGCAAATTCACAGTAAATTCCTACGAGCAGTACTTC.

The genes are TRBV7-3 and TRBJ2-2; 8 nucleotides line up with TRBD2. The CDR3 runs to 14 residues. V dropped 4 bases and J dropped 8; count of bases not matched to a gene: 6. Germline loops: CDR1 SGHTA, CDR2 FQGTGA. CDR3 region: CASSSRAGDGELFF. The CDR3 nucleotides are TGTGCCAGCAGCTCTAGAGCGGGAGATGGGGAGCTGTTTTTT.

The count of this clone is one. The rearrangement joins TRBV19 to TRBJ1-5; D is unclear. The CDR3 spans 14 residues. Trimming shortened V by 3 bases and J by 4 bases, and 10 bases separated the two germline ends. CDR1 and CDR2 from the germline V gene are LNHDA and SQIVND (reference sequence). The CDR3 loop reads CASSILGRNQPQHF. The DNA of the CDR3 is TGTGCCAGTAGTATTTTAGGGAGAAATCAGCCCCAGCATTTT.